Detailed here is one TCR beta chain. Its antigen is not identified. An end of the junction does not agree with germline; a read error may underlie this. This record belongs to a study of T cells after posttransplantation cyclophosphamide. General observations from the study: Recipient CMV seropositivity and CMV reactivation strongly tracked TRB clonality. Blood and skin or GI T cell repertoires showed limited TRB overlap. Donor-recipient repertoire similarity was low at 1-2 months, rising over year one.

Produced via immunoSEQ multiplex PCR; TCRdb's table is partial and in-frame only. The sample has 3,500 to 4,000 clones; roughly 75% are singletons. Controls had myeloablative marrow grafts with methotrexate and calcineurin inhibitor, sampled at 1 year. This CDR3 has 15 amino acids. From germline, CDR1 is LNHDA and CDR2 SQIVND (reference sequence). This sequence was found in a female patient in her fifties who received an allogeneic stem cell transplant from an unrelated donor, was CMV-positive, and had acute and chronic GVHD. Some T cells may be the graft donor's. V is TRBV19 and J is TRBJ1-2, with D unclear. The sequenced sample was PBMCs, obtained after allogeneic stem cell transplant with calcineurin inhibitor and methotrexate. CDR3 coding DNA: TGTGCCAGTAGTATAACCGGCGGAGCTAACTATGACTACACCTTC. It codes for CASSITGGANYDYTF.